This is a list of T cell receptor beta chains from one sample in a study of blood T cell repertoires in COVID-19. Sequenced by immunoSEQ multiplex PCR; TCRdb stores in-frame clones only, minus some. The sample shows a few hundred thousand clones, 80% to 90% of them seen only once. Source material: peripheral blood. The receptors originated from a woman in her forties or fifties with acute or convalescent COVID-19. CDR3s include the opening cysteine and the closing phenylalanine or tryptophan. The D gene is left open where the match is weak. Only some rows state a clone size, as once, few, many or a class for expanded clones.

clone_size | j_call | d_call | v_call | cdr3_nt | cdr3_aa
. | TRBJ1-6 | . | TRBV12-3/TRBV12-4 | TGTGCCAGCAGCCTCCAGGCAAATTCACCCCTCCACTTT | CASSLQANSPLHF
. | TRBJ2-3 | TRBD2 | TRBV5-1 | TGCGCCAGCAGCCCTAGCGGGAGAGTTTCAGATACGCAGTATTTT | CASSPSGRVSDTQYF
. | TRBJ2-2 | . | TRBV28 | TGTGCCAGCACCCTCTTTGTAACCGGGGAGCTGTTTTTT | CASTLFVTGELFF
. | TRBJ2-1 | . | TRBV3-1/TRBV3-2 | TGTGCCAGCAGCTTCAGGGCTAATGAGCAGTTCTTC | CASSFRANEQFF
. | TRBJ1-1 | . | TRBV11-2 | TGTGCCAGCAGCTTAGGGTCGGAGGGGACGAACACTGAAGCTTTCTTT | CASSLGSEGTNTEAFF
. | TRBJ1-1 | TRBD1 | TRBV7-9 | TGTGCCAGCAGTTCGGGGGACAGGGGGATAAATACTGAAGCTTTCTTT | CASSSGDRGINTEAFF
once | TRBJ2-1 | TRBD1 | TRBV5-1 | TGCGCCAGCAGCCCCGGGACAGGGGGCAATGAGCAGTTCTTC | CASSPGTGGNEQFF
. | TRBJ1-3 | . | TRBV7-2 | TGTGCCAGCAGCCCAGGCCCGGTGGGTCCTGGAAACACCATATATTTT | CASSPGPVGPGNTIYF
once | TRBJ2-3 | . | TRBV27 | TGTGCCAGCGGCATCACAGGGATGGGAGATACGCAGTATTTT | CASGITGMGDTQYF
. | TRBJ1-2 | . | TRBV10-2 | TGCGCCAGCTCGGACGGAGGCCGCTATGGCTACACCTTC | CASSDGGRYGYTF
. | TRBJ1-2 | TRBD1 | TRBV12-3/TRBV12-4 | TGTGCCAGCAGCCCAAGGACAGGGTTTAAGTACACCTTC | CASSPRTGFKYTF
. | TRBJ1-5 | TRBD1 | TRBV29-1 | TGCAGCCCCCTCTCAGGGGGTGGGGGCAATCAGCCCCAGCATTTT | CSPLSGGGGNQPQHF
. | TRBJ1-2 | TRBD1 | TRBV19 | TGTGCCAGTAGGGACAGGGGCAGATATGGCTACACCTTC | CASRDRGRYGYTF
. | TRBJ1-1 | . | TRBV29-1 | TGCAGCGTCTGGAACACTGAAGCTTTCTTT | CSVWNTEAFF
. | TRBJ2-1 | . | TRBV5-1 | TGCGCCAGCAGCCCCGAGCGGGGACAACTTACCAATGAGCAGTTCTTC | CASSPERGQLTNEQFF
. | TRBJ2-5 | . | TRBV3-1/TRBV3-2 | TGTGCCAGCAGCCAAGAACTATCACGAGAGACCCAGTACTTC | CASSQELSRETQYF
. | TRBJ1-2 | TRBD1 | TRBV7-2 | TGTGCCAGCAGCTTATCCACAGGGGTTAATGGCTACACCTTC | CASSLSTGVNGYTF
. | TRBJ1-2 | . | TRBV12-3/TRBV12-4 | TGTGCCAGCAGTACTAACACAGGCGGTGGCTACACCTTC | CASSTNTGGGYTF
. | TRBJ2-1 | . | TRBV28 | TGTGCCAGCAGTTCTCCAGGGTCACGCTACAATGAGCAGTTCTTC | CASSSPGSRYNEQFF
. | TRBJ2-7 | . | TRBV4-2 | TGTGCCAGCAGCCAAGAGTACGGGGAATTCGAGCAGTACTTC | CASSQEYGEFEQYF
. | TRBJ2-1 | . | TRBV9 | TGTGCCAGCAGCGTAGCCCTCAACAGGGCTGAGCAGTTCTTC | CASSVALNRAEQFF
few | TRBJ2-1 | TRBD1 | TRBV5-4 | TGTGCCAGCAGCTTGGCGGACAGGTCGGGTGAGCAGTTCTTC | CASSLADRSGEQFF
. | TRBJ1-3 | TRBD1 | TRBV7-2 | TGTGCCAGCAGCTTAGAATGGGACAGCTCTGGAAACACCATATATTTT | CASSLEWDSSGNTIYF
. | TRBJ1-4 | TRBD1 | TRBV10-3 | TGTGCCATCAGTGAGCTACAGGGGGGGAATGAAAAACTGTTTTTT | CAISELQGGNEKLFF
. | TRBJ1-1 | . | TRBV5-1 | TGCGCCAGCAGCTGGGCCCGGGGAATGAACACTGAAGCTTTCTTT | CASSWARGMNTEAFF